Listed here is a single T cell receptor beta chain. The data are from a study of T-cell reconstitution after alpha-beta-depleted transplantation in children. Trimming at V came to 4 bases and at J to 0 bases, leaving 8 bases not matched to a gene. The germline gives CDR1 SGHRS, CDR2 YFSETQ. The CDR3 covers 17 residues. Unique molecular identifiers were used to barcode this TCRbeta library. TCRdb re-called the PCR reads with MiXCR, one entry per CDR3 protein. The data contain about 610,000 distinct CDR3 sequences, 8% to 11% of them singletons. The specimen was PBMCs from the stem cell graft donor, collected from the stem cell graft. This clonotype was obtained from a human donor who donated a stem cell graft to a child with acute myeloid leukemia. The chain joins TRBV5-1 to TRBJ1-3; 9 bases agree with TRBD1. CDR3 amino acids: CASSPGLQGASGNTIYF. As DNA, the CDR3 is TGCGCCAGCAGCCCGGGGCTACAGGGGGCCTCTGGAAACACCATATATTTT.